This passage covers 18 T cell receptor beta chains from one sample sequenced in a study of cytomegalovirus exposure and HLA in healthy donors. A multiplex PCR was run with 60 Vbeta primers and 13 Jbeta primers. Repertoires were generated with immunoSEQ multiplex PCR, while TCRdb's copy carries only in-frame clones and drops some. The table records roughly 230,000 clones, around 83% of them present only once. The sample consisted of PBMCs. Receptor source: a girl aged 2 to 9 in good health and CMV-seronegative.

The genes are TRBV18 and TRBJ2-1; 8 nucleotides match TRBD1. Germline CDR1 KGHSH, CDR2 LQKENI. The CDR3 has 16 residues. Unmatched junction bases numbered 12, after V lost 6 bases and J lost 5 bases. This CDR3 reads CASSPIPDRADNEQFF. CDR3 sequence (DNA): TGTGCCAGCTCGCCCATCCCGGACAGGGCCGACAATGAGCAGTTCTTC.

The CDR3 loop reads CASRAGRTNEKLFF. CDR3 nucleotide sequence: TGTGCCAGCAGAGCAGGGCGGACTAATGAAAAACTGTTTTTT. This sequence joins TRBV2 and TRBJ1-4; D possibly corresponds to TRBD1 (5 bases). Germline-derived CDR1 and CDR2 are SNHLY and FYNNEI. There are 14 residues in the CDR3. V was cut by 6 bases and J by 2 bases, with 10 bases left in between.

The chain has TRBV5-6 and TRBJ1-1; no clear D. Germline V lookup: CDR1 SGHDT, CDR2 YYEEEE. The CDR3 sequence is 16 residues long. Trimming removed 0 bases at V and 4 bases at J, with 16 bases between. This CDR3 is CASSLGVRSYFTEAFF. In DNA, the CDR3 is TGTGCCAGCAGCTTGGGCGTGAGGTCTTATTTCACTGAAGCTTTCTTT.

The rearrangement joins TRBV6-1 to TRBJ2-7, with a possible D match to TRBD1 (5 bases). Germline CDR1 and CDR2: MNHNS and SASEGT. The CDR3 totals 15 residues. V lost 1 base, J lost 1 base, and 11 bases lay in between. CDR3 in amino acids: CASSEELQDSYEQYF. Written as DNA, the CDR3 is TGTGCCAGCAGTGAAGAATTACAGGATTCCTACGAGCAGTACTTC.

This clone was detected a few times. The V gene is TRBV2, the J gene TRBJ1-5; D is ambiguous. This CDR3 has 13 residues. The V end was cut by 6 bases, the J end by 9 bases, with 15 bases between. The germline gives CDR1 SNHLY, CDR2 FYNNEI. The CDR3 DNA reads as TGTGCCAGCAGCGTAGCTCCTTTGTCGCCCCAGCATTTT. Amino acids: CASSVAPLSPQHF.

The chain employs TRBV5-8 and TRBJ2-5, with 9 bases fitting TRBD2. Germline loops: CDR1 SGHTS, CDR2 YDEGEE. Trimming took 0 bases from V and 2 from J; bases not matched to a gene: 5. This CDR3 region has 16 residues. The CDR3 spells CASSLVPAGGQETQYF. In DNA form, the CDR3 reads TGTGCCAGCAGCTTGGTCCCAGCGGGGGGACAAGAGACCCAGTACTTC.

V usage is TRBV29-1 and J usage is TRBJ2-3; D might be TRBD2 (6 bases). The CDR3 is 15 amino acids. Trimming pared 6 bases from V and 1 base from J, leaving 17 bases between. The germline V gene has CDR1 SQVTM and CDR2 ANQGSEA. CDR3 residues: CSVPPAGPRTDTQYF. DNA of the CDR3: TGCAGCGTACCACCCGCGGGACCACGCACAGATACGCAGTATTTT.

The chain is built from TRBV5-4 and TRBJ2-3, with 11 positions matching TRBD2. The ends lost 4 bases at V and 6 bases at J; junction bases unmatched: 7. The CDR3 has 15 amino acids. CDR1 and CDR2 from the germline V gene are SGHNT and YYREEE (reference sequence). CDR3 DNA sequence: TGTGCCAGCAGCCCCGGGACTAGCGGACTCGATACGCAGTATTTT. Translation gives CASSPGTSGLDTQYF.

The rearrangement uses TRBV5-1 and TRBJ2-5; tentatively, D is TRBD2 (5 bases). This CDR3 contains 13 residues. The germline V gene encodes CDR1 SGHRS and CDR2 YFSETQ. Trimming pared 3 bases from V and 3 bases from J, leaving 9 bases between. CDR3 bases: TGCGCCAGCAGCTCGCCGGGGAAAGAGACCCAGTACTTC. This sequence encodes CASSSPGKETQYF.

The chain recombines TRBV18 with TRBJ1-1; D perhaps matches TRBD1 (6 bases). Per the germline V gene, CDR1 is KGHSH and CDR2 is LQKENI. Trimming shortened V by 6 bases and J by 3 bases, and 14 bases separated the two germline ends. The CDR3 runs to 14 residues. The CDR3 DNA sequence: TGTGCCAGCTCGCCCAGGGGCCGGGACACTGAAGCTTTCTTT. It specifies CASSPRGRDTEAFF.

For this clone: Germline and junction disagree at one end, which may indicate a read error. The sample holds other DNA sequences that translate to the same CDR3. The chain recombines TRBV19 with TRBJ1-5, with 7 bases that match TRBD1. The CDR3 length is 14 residues. Germline-derived CDR1 and CDR2 are LNHDA and SQIVND (reference sequence). CDR3 DNA sequence: TGCGCCAGTAGTCGAGGGACAGTCAATCAGCCCCAGCATTTT. As protein: CASSRGTVNQPQHF.

J is TRBJ1-2 and V is TRBV7-9, with D unresolved. CDR1 and CDR2 (germline): SEHNR, FQNEAQ (reference sequence). V dropped 1 base and J dropped 4 bases, with 7 bases sitting between them. This CDR3 spans 13 amino acids. The CDR3 DNA sequence: TGTGCCAGCAGCTTAGGCGAATTCTATGGCTACACCTTC. Its protein product is CASSLGEFYGYTF.

DNA for the CDR3: TGTGCCAGCAGCCTATCCGGGACTAGCTACAATGAGCAGTTCTTC. It translates to CASSLSGTSYNEQFF. The chain links TRBV7-2 to TRBJ2-1; TRBD2 matches 8 bases. The CDR3 has 15 residues. The germline V gene encodes CDR1 SGHTA and CDR2 FQGNSA. V dropped 5 bases and J dropped 3; count of bases not matched to a gene: 6.

The chain employs TRBV7-3 and TRBJ2-5, with D possibly matching TRBD2 (7 bases). The V end lost 5 bases, the J end lost 1 base, and 11 bases lay between the germline ends. This CDR3 spans 14 amino acids. Germline V gene lookup returns CDR1 SGHTA and CDR2 FQGTGA. In nucleotides, the CDR3 is TGTGCCAGCAGCCCCCGGGGGGCCCAAGAGACCCAGTACTTC. This sequence encodes CASSPRGAQETQYF. Looking up the rest from reference TRBV7-3 and TRBJ2-5 gives the full variable domain: GAGVSQTPSNKVTEKGKYVELRCDPISGHTALYWYRQSLGQGPEFLIYFQGTGAADDSGLPNDRFFAVRPEGSVSTLKIQRTERGDSAVYLCASSPRGAQETQYFGPGTRLLVL.

This sequence joins TRBV2 and TRBJ1-1, with 7 positions matching TRBD1. The CDR3 has 15 amino acids. With 6 bases clipped from V and 1 base from J, the junction kept 8 bases outside the gene matches. Per the germline V gene, CDR1 is SNHLY and CDR2 is FYNNEI. CDR3 protein: CASRGQTLSNTEAFF. In DNA, the CDR3 is TGTGCCAGCAGGGGACAGACACTCTCGAACACTGAAGCTTTCTTT.

The gene calls are TRBV15 and TRBJ2-3; tentatively, D is TRBD2 (5 bases). CDR3 length: 15 amino acids. The V end lost 0 bases, the J end lost 2 bases, and 9 bases lay between the germline ends. CDR1 is LNHNV and CDR2 is YYDKDF in the germline V gene (reference sequence). The CDR3: CATSRDREYTDTQYF. DNA for the CDR3: TGTGCCACCAGCAGAGATAGGGAGTACACAGATACGCAGTATTTT.

This chain links TRBV7-3 with TRBJ2-5, with TRBD2 identical over 11 bases. CDR1 and CDR2 from the germline V gene are SGHTA and FQGTGA. The CDR3 totals 15 residues. J was trimmed by 1 base and V by 4 bases; bases with no gene match: 2. The CDR3 DNA reads as TGTGCCAGCAGCTCTAGCGGGGGGCCCCAAGAGACCCAGTACTTC. Translating gives CASSSSGGPQETQYF.

This chain joins TRBV9 and TRBJ2-1; the match to TRBD1 covers 7 bases. CDR1 and CDR2 from the germline V gene are SGDLS and YYNGEE. Losses at the gene ends were 4 bases for V and 4 bases for J; bases not matched to a gene: 8. The CDR3 spans 15 residues. The CDR3 region is CASSLRQGIYNEQFF. Written as DNA, the CDR3 is TGTGCCAGCAGCCTCCGACAGGGTATTTACAATGAGCAGTTCTTC.